The TCR beta chain described here comes from a study of control samples from healthy donors and cancer patients. Germline CDR1 MNHNS, CDR2 SASEGT. The CDR3 is made up of 16 amino acids. Trimming pared 4 bases from V and 2 bases from J, leaving 12 bases between. The repertoire was sequenced with immunoSEQ multiplex PCR; TCRdb's copy has only in-frame clones and lacks some. The repertoire holds about 88,000 clones, with approximately 95% as singletons. What was sequenced was blood. The source is a man aged 18 to 30 in good health. This chain joins TRBV6-1 and TRBJ2-6, with TRBD2 as a possible D gene (7 bases). CDR3 residues: CASSAPGGAGANVLTF. In nucleotides, the CDR3 is TGTGCCAGCAGTGCCCCGGGGGGCGCTGGGGCCAACGTCCTGACTTTC.